The clone carrying this T cell receptor (beta chain) has just a few counts. Sample-barcoded 5' priming and a J-beta primer mix drove a second PCR of 7 to 11 cycles. TCRdb independently ran MiXCR on the 5' RACE reads; one entry per CDR3 protein. In the table there are over 450,000 distinct CDR3 sequences, around 24% of which are singletons. These data are taken from a study of blood T cells in healthy people across ages. Looked up from germline, CDR1 is SGHDN and CDR2 is FVKESK. CDR3 length: 14 residues. The data also belong to a second study, concerning T cells of mothers and their children. That report adds: Related and unrelated pairs show similar shaping of TCR recombination output by thymic selection.

Source material: blood. The clonotype originates from a boy between 5 and 17 years old in good health. The chain joins TRBV14 to TRBJ2-1, with 8 nucleotides matching TRBD1. The end of the DNA is better explained by TRBJ2-7, so the J call may be wrong. This CDR3 is CASSQGTGYYEQYF. The CDR3 nucleotides read TGTGCCAGCAGCCAGGGGACAGGCTACTACGAGCAGTACTTC.